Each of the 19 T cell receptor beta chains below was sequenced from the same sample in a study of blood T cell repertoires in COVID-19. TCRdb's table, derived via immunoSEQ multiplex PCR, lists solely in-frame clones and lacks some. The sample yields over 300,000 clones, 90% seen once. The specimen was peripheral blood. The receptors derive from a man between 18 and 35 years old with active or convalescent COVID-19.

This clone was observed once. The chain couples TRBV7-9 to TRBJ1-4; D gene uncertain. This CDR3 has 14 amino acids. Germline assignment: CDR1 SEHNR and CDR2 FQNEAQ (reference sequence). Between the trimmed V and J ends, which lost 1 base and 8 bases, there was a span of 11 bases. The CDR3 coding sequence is TGTGCCAGCAGCTTAGACTCACCTAGGGAAAAACTGTTTTTT. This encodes CASSLDSPREKLFF.

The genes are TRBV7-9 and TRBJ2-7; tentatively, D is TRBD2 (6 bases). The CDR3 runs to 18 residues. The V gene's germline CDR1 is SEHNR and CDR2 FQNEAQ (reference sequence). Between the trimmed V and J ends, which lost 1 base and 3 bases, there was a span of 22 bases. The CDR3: CASSLVVGGFPTSYEQYF. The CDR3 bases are TGTGCCAGCAGCTTAGTTGTGGGGGGATTCCCAACCAGCTACGAGCAGTACTTC.

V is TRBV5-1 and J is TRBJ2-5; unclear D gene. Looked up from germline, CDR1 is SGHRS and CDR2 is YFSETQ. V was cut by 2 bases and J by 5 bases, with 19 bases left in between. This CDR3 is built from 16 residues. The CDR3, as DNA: TGCGCCAGCAGCTTCTTTGGCCCCTTGGGCCGGGAGACCCAGTACTTC. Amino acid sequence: CASSFFGPLGRETQYF. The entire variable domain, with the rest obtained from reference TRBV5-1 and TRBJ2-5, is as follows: KAGVTQTPRYLIKTRGQQVTLSCSPISGHRSVSWYQQTPGQGLQFLFEYFSETQRNKGNFPGRFSGRQFSNSRSEMNVSTLELGDSALYLCASSFFGPLGRETQYFGPGTRLLVL.

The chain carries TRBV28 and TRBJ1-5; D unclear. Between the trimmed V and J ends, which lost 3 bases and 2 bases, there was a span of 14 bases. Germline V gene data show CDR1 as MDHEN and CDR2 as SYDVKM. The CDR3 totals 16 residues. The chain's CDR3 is CASSFGPTSGNQPQHF. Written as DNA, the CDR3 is TGTGCCAGCAGTTTTGGGCCGACGTCCGGCAATCAGCCCCAGCATTTT. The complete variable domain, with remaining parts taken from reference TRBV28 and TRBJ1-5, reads DVKVTQSSRYLVKRTGEKVFLECVQDMDHENMFWYRQDPGLGLRLIYFSYDVKMKEKGDIPEGYSVSREKKERFSLILESASTNQTSMYLCASSFGPTSGNQPQHFGDGTRLSIL.

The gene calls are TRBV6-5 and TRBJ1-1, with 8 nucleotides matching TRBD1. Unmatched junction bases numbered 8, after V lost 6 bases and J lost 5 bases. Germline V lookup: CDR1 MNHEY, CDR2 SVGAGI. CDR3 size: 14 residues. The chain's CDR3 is CASRTSTGETEAFF. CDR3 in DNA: TGTGCCAGCAGGACCTCGACAGGGGAAACTGAAGCTTTCTTT.

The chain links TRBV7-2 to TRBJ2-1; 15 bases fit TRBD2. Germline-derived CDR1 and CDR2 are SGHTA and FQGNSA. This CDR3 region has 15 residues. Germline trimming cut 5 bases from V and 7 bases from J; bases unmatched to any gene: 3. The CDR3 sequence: CASSPGLAGGNEQFF. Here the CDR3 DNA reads TGTGCCAGCAGCCCAGGACTAGCGGGAGGGAATGAGCAGTTCTTC.

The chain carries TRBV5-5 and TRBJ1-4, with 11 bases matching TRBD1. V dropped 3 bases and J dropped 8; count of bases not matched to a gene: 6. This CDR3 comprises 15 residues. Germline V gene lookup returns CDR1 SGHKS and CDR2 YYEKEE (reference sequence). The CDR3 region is CASSSIGQGAEKLFF. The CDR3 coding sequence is TGTGCCAGCAGCTCGATTGGACAGGGGGCGGAAAAACTGTTTTTT.

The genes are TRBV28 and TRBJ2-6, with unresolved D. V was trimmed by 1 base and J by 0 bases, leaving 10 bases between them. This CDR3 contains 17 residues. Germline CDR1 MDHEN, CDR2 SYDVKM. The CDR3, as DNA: TGTGCCAGCAGTTTATCTCCGCCGAGCTCTGGGGCCAACGTCCTGACTTTC. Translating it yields CASSLSPPSSGANVLTF.

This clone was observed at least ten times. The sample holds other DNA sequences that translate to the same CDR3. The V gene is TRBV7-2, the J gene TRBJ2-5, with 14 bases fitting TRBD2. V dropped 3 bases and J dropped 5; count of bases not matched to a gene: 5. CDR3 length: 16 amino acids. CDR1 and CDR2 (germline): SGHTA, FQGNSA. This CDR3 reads CASSLGLAGVGETQYF. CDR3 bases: TGTGCCAGCAGCTTGGGACTAGCGGGAGTCGGCGAGACCCAGTACTTC.

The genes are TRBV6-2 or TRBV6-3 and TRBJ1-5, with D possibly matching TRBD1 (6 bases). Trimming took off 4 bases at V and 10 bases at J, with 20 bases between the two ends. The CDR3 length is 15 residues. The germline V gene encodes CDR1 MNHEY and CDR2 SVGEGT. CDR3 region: CASSSKGDAFEPQHF. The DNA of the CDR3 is TGTGCCAGCAGTTCCAAGGGGGATGCTTTTGAACCCCAGCATTTT.

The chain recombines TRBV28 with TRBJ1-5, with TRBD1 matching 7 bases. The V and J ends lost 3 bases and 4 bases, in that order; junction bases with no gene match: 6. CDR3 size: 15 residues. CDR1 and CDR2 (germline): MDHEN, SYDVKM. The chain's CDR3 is CASSFGDSKNQPQHF. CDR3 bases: TGTGCCAGCAGTTTTGGGGACAGCAAAAATCAGCCCCAGCATTTT.

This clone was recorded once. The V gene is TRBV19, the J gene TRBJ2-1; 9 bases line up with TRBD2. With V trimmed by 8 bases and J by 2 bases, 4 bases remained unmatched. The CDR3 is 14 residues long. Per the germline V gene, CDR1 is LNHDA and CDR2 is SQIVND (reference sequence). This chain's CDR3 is CASEREAPYNEQFF. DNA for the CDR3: TGTGCCAGTGAGCGGGAGGCCCCCTACAATGAGCAGTTCTTC.

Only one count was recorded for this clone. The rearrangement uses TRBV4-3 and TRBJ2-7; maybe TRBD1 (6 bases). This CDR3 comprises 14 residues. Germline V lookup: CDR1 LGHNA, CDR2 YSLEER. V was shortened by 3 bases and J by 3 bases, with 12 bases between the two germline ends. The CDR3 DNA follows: TGCGCCAGCAGCCAGTCAACAGGGAGCTACGAGCAGTACTTC. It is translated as CASSQSTGSYEQYF.

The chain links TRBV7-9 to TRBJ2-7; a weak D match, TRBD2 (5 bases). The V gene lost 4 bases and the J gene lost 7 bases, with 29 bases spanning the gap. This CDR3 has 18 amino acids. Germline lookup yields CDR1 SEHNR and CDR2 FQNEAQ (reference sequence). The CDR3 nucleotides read TGTGCCAGCAGCTCACGGGAACCTGATCTTGGTTATTCTAGGGAGCAGTACTTC. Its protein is CASSSREPDLGYSREQYF.

This CDR3 is CASSLQGAYTF. The CDR3 region has the DNA TGTGCCAGCAGCTTACAAGGGGCCTACACCTTC. V and J are TRBV7-9 and TRBJ1-2, with D possibly matching TRBD1 (5 bases). The CDR3 consists of 11 residues. Germline loops: CDR1 SEHNR, CDR2 FQNEAQ (reference sequence). V lost 2 bases and J lost 10, with 8 bases in between.

CDR3 protein: CASSQDSWWGTRTSDNYGYTF. In DNA form, the CDR3 reads TGTGCCAGCAGCCAAGATTCGTGGTGGGGGACACGGACATCCGATAACTATGGCTACACCTTC. The J gene is TRBJ1-2, the V gene TRBV3-1 (or the pseudogene TRBV3-2), with a tentative D call TRBD1 (6 bases). The CDR3 has 21 residues. Germline CDR1 is LGHDT and CDR2 is YNNKEL (reference sequence). Trimming removed 0 bases at V and 1 base at J, with 27 bases between.

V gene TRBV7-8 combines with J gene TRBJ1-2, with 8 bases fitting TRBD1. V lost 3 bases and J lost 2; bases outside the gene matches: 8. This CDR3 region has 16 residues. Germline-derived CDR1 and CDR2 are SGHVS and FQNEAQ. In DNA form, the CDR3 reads TGTGCCAGCAGCTTTTCCGGACAGGGACTCAACTATGGCTACACCTTC. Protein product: CASSFSGQGLNYGYTF.

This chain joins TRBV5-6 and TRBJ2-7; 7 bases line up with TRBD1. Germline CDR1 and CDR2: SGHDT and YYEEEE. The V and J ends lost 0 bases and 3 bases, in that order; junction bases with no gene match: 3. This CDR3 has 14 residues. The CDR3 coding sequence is TGTGCCAGCAGCTTGGTCCCAGGGGGCTACGAGCAGTACTTC. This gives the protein CASSLVPGGYEQYF.

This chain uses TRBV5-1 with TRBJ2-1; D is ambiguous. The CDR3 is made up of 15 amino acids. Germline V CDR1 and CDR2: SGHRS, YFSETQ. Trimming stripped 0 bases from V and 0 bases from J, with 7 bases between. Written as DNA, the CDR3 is TGCGCCAGCAGCTTGGTGGTGAGCTCCTACAATGAGCAGTTCTTC. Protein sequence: CASSLVVSSYNEQFF. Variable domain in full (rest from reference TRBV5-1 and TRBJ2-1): KAGVTQTPRYLIKTRGQQVTLSCSPISGHRSVSWYQQTPGQGLQFLFEYFSETQRNKGNFPGRFSGRQFSNSRSEMNVSTLELGDSALYLCASSLVVSSYNEQFFGPGTRLTVL.